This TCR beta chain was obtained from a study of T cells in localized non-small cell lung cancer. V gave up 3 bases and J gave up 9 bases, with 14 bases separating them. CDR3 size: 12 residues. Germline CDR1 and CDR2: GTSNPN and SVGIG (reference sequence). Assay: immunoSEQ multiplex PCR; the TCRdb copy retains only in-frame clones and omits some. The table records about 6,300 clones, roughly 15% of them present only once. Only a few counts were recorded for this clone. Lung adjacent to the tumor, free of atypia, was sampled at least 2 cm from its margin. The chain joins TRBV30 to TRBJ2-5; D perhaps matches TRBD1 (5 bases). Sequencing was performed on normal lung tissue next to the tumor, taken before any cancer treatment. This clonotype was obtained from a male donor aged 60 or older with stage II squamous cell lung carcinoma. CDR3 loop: CAWRDTRRAQYF. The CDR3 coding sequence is TGTGCCTGGAGGGACACCCGAAGGGCCCAGTACTTC.